The source of this TCR beta chain is a study of T cell repertoires in cytomegalovirus infection. The overall study: It can be stated that public TCR beta signatures indicated CMV infection as well as a matching HLA type. Overall study results and limits: The study identified carriers of CMV plus the relevant HLA from cumulative public TCR beta family frequency.

This CDR3 has 15 residues. Trimming cost V 5 bases and J 3 bases, with 16 bases left between them. Germline V gives CDR1 SGHAT, CDR2 FQDESV (reference sequence). One entry per CDR3 protein results from TCRdb running MiXCR on the reads. The data hold 300,000 to 400,000 distinct CDR3 sequences, with 15% to 20% observed a single time. Points on this clonotype: Its specificity is not known.

This TCR derives from a human donor in good health (CMV status not recorded). Some clones in this sample may be carry-over from other donors' samples. The rearrangement joins TRBV11-1 to TRBJ2-5, with a tentative D call TRBD2 (5 bases). The specimen was PBMCs. The CDR3 DNA sequence: TGTGCCAGCAGCCCTCGCTCTATGAGGGAAGAGACCCAGTACTTC. Amino acids: CASSPRSMREETQYF.